Each of the 31 T cell receptor beta chains below was sequenced from the same sample in a study of OX40 agonist ivuxolimab in advanced cancers. The protocol was immunoSEQ multiplex PCR, while the TCRdb copy is restricted to in-frame clones and leaves out a portion. The sample holds 75,000 to 80,000 clones, approximately 93% seen once. The starting material was CD4+ or CD8+ T cells sorted from blood, obtained in a trial of the OX40 agonist ivuxolimab. The receptors come from an adult with an advanced solid tumor such as melanoma, head and neck, liver or kidney cancer.

This clone was recorded once. The J gene is TRBJ1-1, the V gene TRBV9, with D unclear. This CDR3 has 14 amino acids. Deletions cut 0 bases from V and 7 bases from J, with 13 bases between. Germline lookup yields CDR1 SGDLS and CDR2 YYNGEE. The CDR3 is CASSVEGGPDEAFF. The DNA for the CDR3 is TGTGCCAGCAGCGTAGAGGGCGGGCCCGATGAAGCTTTCTTT.

The chain combines TRBV19 with TRBJ2-7; the match to TRBD1 covers 8 bases. This CDR3 spans 14 amino acids. The ends lost 3 bases at V and 2 bases at J; junction bases unmatched: 3. Per germline, CDR1 LNHDA and CDR2 SQIVND (reference sequence). The CDR3 DNA sequence: TGTGCCAGTAGTATCACACAGGGGGCCTACGAGCAGTACTTC. Its translation: CASSITQGAYEQYF.

This chain links TRBV19 with TRBJ1-1; D is uncertain. The V end was cut by 1 base, the J end by 10 bases, with 16 bases between. CDR1 is LNHDA and CDR2 is SQIVND in the germline V gene (reference sequence). This CDR3 contains 14 residues. Written as DNA, the CDR3 is TGTGCCAGTAGTATAGGCGCGTTCAGTGAGGCAGCTTTCTTT. It specifies CASSIGAFSEAAFF.

This clone was seen only once. The chain recombines TRBV7-9 with TRBJ2-6; 9 nucleotides align to TRBD1. V was pared by 5 bases and J by 3 bases, with 5 bases of the junction left unmatched. The CDR3 sequence is 16 residues long. Germline V CDR1 and CDR2: SEHNR, FQNEAQ (reference sequence). The CDR3, as DNA: TGTGCCAGCAGCACTACAGGGGGCGATGGGGCCAACGTCCTGACTTTC. Translating gives CASSTTGGDGANVLTF.

Concerning this clone: Here the CDR3 omits its conserved ending phenylalanine or tryptophan, so a read error is the likely source. Because the CDR3's place on the DNA is in doubt, the DNA is left out and the CDR3 is given as listed by TCRdb. The chain has TRBV6-1 and TRBJ1-2. The CDR3 region is 13 residues in length, termini included. In germline, CDR1 is MNHNS, CDR2 SASEGT. The CDR3 loop reads CASSESSSEGPGI.

The chain couples TRBV27 to TRBJ2-7; no clear D. The CDR3 consists of 15 residues. V was pared by 3 bases and J by 1 base, with 13 bases between. Germline V CDR1 and CDR2: MNHEY, SMNVEV (reference sequence). CDR3 nucleotide sequence: TGTGCCAGCAGTTTTGGGCAGCCAACTTCCTACGAGCAGTACTTC. This codes for CASSFGQPTSYEQYF.

This chain connects TRBV4-1 to TRBJ2-7; D gene unclear. Per germline, CDR1 MGHRA and CDR2 YSYEKL. The V gene lost 1 base and the J gene lost 1 base, with 11 bases spanning the gap. The CDR3 totals 15 residues. The CDR3 protein is CASSQVEADSYEQYF. In nucleotides, the CDR3 is TGCGCCAGCAGCCAAGTTGAGGCGGATTCCTACGAGCAGTACTTC.

The V gene is TRBV4-2, the J gene TRBJ2-5; the D is unclear. The CDR3 length is 15 residues. CDR1 is LGHNA and CDR2 is YNFKEQ in the germline V gene. Trimming removed 0 bases from V and 14 bases from J, with 22 bases in between. The CDR3 loop reads CASSQDENTRVELYF. The CDR3 DNA is TGTGCCAGCAGCCAAGATGAGAATACAAGGGTGGAACTTTACTTC.

The rearrangement joins TRBV7-3 to TRBJ2-5, with TRBD2 identical over 9 bases. Germline V gene data show CDR1 as SGHTA and CDR2 as FQGTGA. The CDR3 has 15 residues. The V and J ends lost 1 base and 5 bases, in that order; junction bases with no gene match: 5. CDR3: CASSLISGSRETQYF. In DNA form, the CDR3 reads TGTGCCAGCAGCTTAATTAGCGGGAGTAGGGAGACCCAGTACTTC.

In nucleotides, the CDR3 is TGTGCCAGCAGTCGAGGGGATGAATACTCTGGAAACACCATATATTTT. Protein product: CASSRGDEYSGNTIYF. This sequence joins TRBV9 and TRBJ1-3; tentatively, D is TRBD1 (5 bases). CDR1 is SGDLS and CDR2 is YYNGEE in the germline V gene. V was clipped by 5 bases and J by 0 bases, with 15 bases between them. CDR3 length equals 16 residues.

The rearrangement joins TRBV2 to TRBJ2-7, with TRBD2 matching over 8 bases. The CDR3 has 15 amino acids. V lost 8 bases, J lost 1 base, and 10 bases stayed unmatched. Germline V gene data show CDR1 as SNHLY and CDR2 as FYNNEI. In nucleotides, the CDR3 is TGTGCCAGCTCACCACCGGGACTAGGTTCCTACGAGCAGTACTTC. Its protein is CASSPPGLGSYEQYF.

This clone was detected once. V is TRBV7-9 and J is TRBJ1-1; TRBD1 matches at 7 bases. Per germline, CDR1 SEHNR and CDR2 FQNEAQ (reference sequence). The CDR3 totals 13 residues. V shed 8 bases, J shed 2 bases, and the junction held 5 bases outside the gene matches. The CDR3 coding sequence is TGTGCCAGCTCGGGAGGGGGCAACACTGAAGCTTTCTTT. As protein: CASSGGGNTEAFF.

The chain carries TRBV4-1 and TRBJ1-5; D not certain. Germline V gene sequence: CDR1 MGHRA, CDR2 YSYEKL. The V end was cut by 6 bases, the J end by 6 bases, with 9 bases between. The CDR3 is 12 amino acids. CDR3: CASSPGGQPQHF. DNA for the CDR3: TGCGCCAGCAGTCCAGGAGGTCAGCCCCAGCATTTT.

This chain connects TRBV18 to TRBJ2-5; 7 positions match TRBD1. This CDR3 region has 17 residues. Trimming removed 0 bases from V and 5 bases from J; junction bases left unmatched: 12. Germline lookup yields CDR1 KGHSH and CDR2 LQKENI. The chain's CDR3 is CASSPPSSTGEVETQYF. The CDR3 DNA is TGTGCCAGCTCACCACCCTCCAGCACAGGGGAAGTTGAGACCCAGTACTTC.

V gene TRBV28 combines with J gene TRBJ1-3; D may be TRBD1 (5 bases). Germline CDR1 is MDHEN and CDR2 is SYDVKM. Trimming shortened V by 3 bases and J by 0 bases, and 9 bases separated the two germline ends. This CDR3 is 15 amino acids long. The CDR3 spells CASSLGPSSGNTIYF. CDR3 DNA sequence: TGTGCCAGCAGTTTGGGACCGAGCTCTGGAAACACCATATATTTT.

The chain carries TRBV7-9 and TRBJ2-7, with D hard to call. Trimming left V 3 bases short and J 4 bases short, with 10 bases between. The CDR3 extends over 13 amino acids. Germline CDR1 is SEHNR and CDR2 is FQNEAQ (reference sequence). CDR3 in amino acids: CASSLALGYEQYF. CDR3 DNA sequence: TGTGCCAGCAGCTTGGCGTTGGGGTACGAGCAGTACTTC.

This clone occurred once. This chain joins TRBV6-5 and TRBJ1-2; D not certain. The CDR3 is 14 amino acids. Germline values: CDR1 MNHEY, CDR2 SVGAGI. V was trimmed by 2 bases and J by 8 bases, leaving 15 bases between them. In DNA form, the CDR3 reads TGTGCCAGCAGTTACGACGGGGAACTCTGGGGCTACACCTTC. It yields the protein CASSYDGELWGYTF.

This clone was counted once. The chain links TRBV11-2 to TRBJ1-1, with a possible D match to TRBD1 (5 bases). Germline loops: CDR1 SGHAT, CDR2 FQNNGV. V was trimmed by 1 base and J by 0 bases, leaving 9 bases between them. This CDR3 is 15 amino acids long. The CDR3 is CASSLGAGLNTEAFF. CDR3 sequence (DNA): TGTGCCAGCAGCTTAGGAGCAGGGCTGAACACTGAAGCTTTCTTT.

This chain joins TRBV5-6 and TRBJ2-7, with D possibly TRBD2 on 6 matching bases. This CDR3 contains 12 residues. CDR1 is SGHDT and CDR2 is YYEEEE in the germline V gene. V lost 2 bases and J 4 bases, leaving 7 bases between the germline ends. CDR3 nucleotide sequence: TGTGCCAGCAGCTTAGGGACTTACGAGCAGTACTTC. Translation gives CASSLGTYEQYF.

V is TRBV27 and J is TRBJ1-1; D unclear. The ends were cut back, 5 bases at V and 0 bases at J, with 13 bases in the middle. The CDR3 loop spans 15 amino acids. From germline, CDR1 is MNHEY and CDR2 SMNVEV (reference sequence). The CDR3 spells CASSLTPLMNTEAFF. The CDR3 nucleotides read TGTGCCAGCAGTCTGACACCGCTGATGAACACTGAAGCTTTCTTT.

This rearrangement joins TRBV18 to TRBJ2-2; 7 bases match TRBD1. The CDR3 is made up of 17 amino acids. J lost 3 bases, V lost 3 bases, and 10 bases had no gene match. Per germline, CDR1 KGHSH and CDR2 LQKENI. CDR3 protein: CASSPRRQGQDTGELFF. DNA of the CDR3: TGTGCCAGCTCACCCCGGAGACAGGGCCAGGACACCGGGGAGCTGTTTTTT.

The V and J genes are TRBV4-1 and TRBJ2-7; D is possibly TRBD1 (5 bases). The V gene's germline CDR1 is MGHRA and CDR2 YSYEKL. The CDR3 contains 12 residues. V was cut by 1 base and J by 9 bases, with 10 bases left in between. DNA of the CDR3: TGCGCCAGCAGCCAAGGAGCCCAGGGGCAGTACTTC. Protein sequence: CASSQGAQGQYF.

The chain recombines TRBV5-1 with TRBJ2-5; D unresolved. V was cut by 5 bases and J by 2 bases, with 4 bases left in between. This CDR3 is built from 11 residues. Germline CDR1 SGHRS, CDR2 YFSETQ. The CDR3 loop is CASRRQETQYF. The DNA for the CDR3 is TGCGCCAGCAGGAGACAAGAGACCCAGTACTTC.

The chain has TRBV30 and TRBJ2-1; D tentatively fits TRBD1 or TRBD2 (6 bases each). This CDR3 has 12 amino acids. V was shortened by 2 bases and J by 9 bases, with 11 bases between the two germline ends. CDR1 is GTSNPN, CDR2 SVGIG, per germline (reference sequence). Here the CDR3 DNA reads TGTGCCTGGAGTTGGGGGGCGAGTGAGCAGTTCTTC. It translates to CAWSWGASEQFF.

V and J are TRBV4-1 and TRBJ1-1, with D perhaps TRBD1 (6 bases). The germline V gene has CDR1 MGHRA and CDR2 YSYEKL. The V end lost 3 bases, the J end lost 8 bases, and 16 bases lay between the germline ends. This CDR3 comprises 14 residues. The CDR3 nucleotides read TGCGCCAGCAGCCAGGGAGGATCTCAGGGGGAAGCTTTCTTT. It codes for CASSQGGSQGEAFF.

This rearrangement joins TRBV5-5 to TRBJ1-2; 8 bases line up with TRBD1. The germline V gene has CDR1 SGHKS and CDR2 YYEKEE (reference sequence). The CDR3 runs 15 residues. Germline trimming cut 4 bases from V and 2 bases from J; bases unmatched to any gene: 7. The CDR3 bases are TGTGCCAGCAGCCCGGGGACAGGTCCGAACTATGGCTACACCTTC. Translation gives CASSPGTGPNYGYTF.

This clone was found a few times. The rearrangement joins TRBV7-9 to TRBJ1-2, with no clear D. CDR1 and CDR2 from the germline V gene are SEHNR and FQNEAQ (reference sequence). The CDR3 is 10 residues long. V lost 1 base, J lost 12 bases, and 6 bases lay in between. CDR3: CASSLGPHTF. The CDR3 nucleotides are TGTGCCAGCAGCTTAGGGCCCCACACCTTC.

J is TRBJ1-2 and V is TRBV27; no reliable D call. The V end lost 4 bases, the J end lost 7 bases, and 13 bases lay between the germline ends. The CDR3 is 13 amino acids. Germline loops: CDR1 MNHEY, CDR2 SMNVEV (reference sequence). CDR3 bases: TGTGCCAGCAGTTCCGGACCGTGGGGTGGCTACACCTTC. Protein product: CASSSGPWGGYTF.

The chain combines TRBV18 with TRBJ1-2; D not certain. The V and J ends lost 4 bases and 4 bases respectively, with 13 bases between them. This CDR3 region has 14 residues. CDR1 and CDR2 (germline): KGHSH, LQKENI. The CDR3 DNA follows: TGTGCCAGCTCACTCATCCAGGAAATCTATGGCTACACCTTC. It specifies CASSLIQEIYGYTF.

The chain combines TRBV30 with TRBJ2-3; 10 bases align to TRBD2. With 0 bases clipped from V and 6 bases from J, the junction kept 6 bases outside the gene matches. Per the germline V gene, CDR1 is GTSNPN and CDR2 is SVGIG (reference sequence). The CDR3 is 15 residues long. CDR3 region: CAWSVRLAGEDTQYF. The DNA of the CDR3 is TGTGCCTGGAGTGTACGCCTAGCGGGAGAGGATACGCAGTATTTT.

This chain links TRBV25-1 with TRBJ1-2; no definite D call. The germline V gene has CDR1 MGHDK and CDR2 SYGVNS. Trimming left V 1 base short and J 7 bases short, with 22 bases between. CDR3 size: 17 residues. Here the CDR3 DNA reads TGTGCCAGCAGTGAATCTCCCTCCGGGTCGGATGGCGTTGGCTACACCTTC. It is translated as CASSESPSGSDGVGYTF.